The 17 T cell receptor beta chains presented below share a single source sample, sequenced in a study of control samples from healthy donors and cancer patients. Profiled with immunoSEQ multiplex PCR; TCRdb holds only in-frame clones, not every one. The sample consists of over 100,000 clones, over 85% of them appearing once. Sample: blood. The receptors stem from a man aged 18 to 30 in good health.

The chain joins TRBV2 to TRBJ1-5; 8 bases are shared with TRBD1. CDR1 is SNHLY and CDR2 is FYNNEI in the germline V gene. Trimming cost V 10 bases and J 10 bases; bases outside gene matches: 12. CDR3 length: 13 amino acids. The CDR3 is CATSTGGVNPQHF. CDR3 DNA: TGTGCCACCTCAACAGGGGGGGTGAACCCCCAGCATTTT.

The rearrangement links TRBV4-1 to TRBJ2-1; D ambiguous. V gave up 2 bases and J gave up 8 bases, with 13 bases separating them. Germline V CDR1 and CDR2: MGHRA, YSYEKL. The CDR3 is made up of 14 amino acids. The CDR3 is CASSQSLSSYEQFF. As DNA, the CDR3 is TGCGCCAGCAGCCAATCTCTCAGTTCGTATGAGCAGTTCTTC.

This chain joins TRBV2 and TRBJ2-2; the D call may be TRBD1 or TRBD2 (6 bases each). The CDR3 consists of 14 residues. Germline CDR1 SNHLY, CDR2 FYNNEI. V shed 2 bases and J shed 9 bases, with 13 bases lying between them. The CDR3 sequence is CASSERGLLWELFF. In DNA form, the CDR3 reads TGTGCCAGCAGTGAACGGGGGCTTTTGTGGGAGCTGTTTTTT.

V and J are TRBV7-7 and TRBJ2-2, with D possibly matching TRBD2 (6 bases). V dropped 1 base and J dropped 5 bases, with 14 bases sitting between them. The length of the CDR3 is 16 residues. Germline V gene data show CDR1 as SSHAT and CDR2 as FNYEAQ (reference sequence). The CDR3 DNA sequence: TGTGCCAGCAGCTTAGGTGCGGGGCGCGGTACCGGGGAGCTGTTTTTT. This translates into CASSLGAGRGTGELFF.

This chain joins TRBV3-1 (or the pseudogene TRBV3-2) and TRBJ2-2, with a weak D call TRBD2 (5 bases). The CDR3 loop spans 13 amino acids. Germline V gene sequence: CDR1 LGHDT, CDR2 YNNKEL (reference sequence). V lost 2 bases, J lost 6 bases, and 7 bases lay in between. CDR3 DNA sequence: TGTGCCAGCAGCCAACTAGCTTCCGGGGAGCTGTTTTTT. It is translated as CASSQLASGELFF.

V gene TRBV9 combines with J gene TRBJ2-5; no clear D. This CDR3 contains 15 residues. Trimming shortened V by 0 bases and J by 7 bases, and 16 bases separated the two germline ends. Germline loops: CDR1 SGDLS, CDR2 YYNGEE. Written as DNA, the CDR3 is TGTGCCAGCAGCGTAGATCAACTGAACCGGAGGACCCAGTACTTC. This gives the protein CASSVDQLNRRTQYF.

The chain employs TRBV5-6 and TRBJ2-1, with 9 bases identical to TRBD1. The CDR3 has 16 residues. From germline, CDR1 is SGHDT and CDR2 YYEEEE. The ends lost 0 bases at V and 9 bases at J; junction bases unmatched: 10. The CDR3 reads CASSLALGQGTGEQFF. CDR3 DNA sequence: TGTGCCAGCAGCTTGGCCTTGGGACAGGGAACTGGTGAGCAGTTCTTC.

This sequence joins TRBV7-3 and TRBJ2-7; D not resolved. CDR3 size: 13 residues. CDR1 SGHTA and CDR2 FQGTGA come from the germline V gene. Between the trimmed V and J ends, which lost 5 bases and 4 bases, there was a span of 12 bases. Here the CDR3 DNA reads TGTGCCAGCAGCACGACAAGTGGTTACGAGCAGTACTTC. The encoded protein is CASSTTSGYEQYF.

The gene calls are TRBV5-4 and TRBJ1-3; no reliable D call. V gave up 4 bases and J gave up 0 bases, with 11 bases separating them. Germline V CDR1 and CDR2: SGHNT, YYREEE (reference sequence). The CDR3 length is 15 residues. CDR3 amino acids: CASSQAWGSGNTIYF. CDR3 nucleotides: TGTGCCAGCAGCCAAGCGTGGGGCTCTGGAAACACCATATATTTT.

The V call is TRBV10-2, the J call TRBJ2-5; D is uncertain. Germline CDR1 reads WSHSY; CDR2 reads SAAADI. The CDR3 runs 12 residues. The V end was cut by 0 bases, the J end by 5 bases, with 4 bases between. The CDR3 region has the DNA TGCGCCAGCAGTGAGTCGAAGGAGACCCAGTACTTC. Translation gives CASSESKETQYF.

This clone was seen just once. The V gene is TRBV4-1, the J gene TRBJ1-6; perhaps TRBD1 as D (5 bases). The CDR3 spans 16 residues. V gave up 2 bases and J gave up 3 bases, with 11 bases separating them. Germline V gene lookup returns CDR1 MGHRA and CDR2 YSYEKL. CDR3 in DNA: TGCGCCAGCAGCCAACCCAGGGCAGGCTATAATTCACCCCTCCACTTT. It encodes CASSQPRAGYNSPLHF.

J is TRBJ2-1 and V is TRBV27; TRBD2 might be the D (5 bases). Germline CDR1 reads MNHEY; CDR2 reads SMNVEV (reference sequence). The CDR3 contains 13 residues. Trimming shortened V by 5 bases and J by 1 base, and 6 bases separated the two germline ends. In nucleotides, the CDR3 is TGTGCCAGCAGTCGAGGGTCCTACAATGAGCAGTTCTTC. Protein product: CASSRGSYNEQFF.

The rearrangement uses TRBV2 and TRBJ1-5; 8 nucleotides match TRBD1. This CDR3 comprises 15 residues. V lost 6 bases and J lost 5; bases outside the gene matches: 9. CDR1 is SNHLY, CDR2 FYNNEI, per germline. CDR3 bases: TGTGCCAGCAGGAGCAGGGGGCGTTCAGATCAGCCCCAGCATTTT. Protein: CASRSRGRSDQPQHF.

The DNA for the CDR3 is TGTGCCTGGAGTGAGTTAGCGGGGGGGCGCCGGAACGAGCAGTACTTC. Translated: CAWSELAGGRRNEQYF. V usage is TRBV30 and J usage is TRBJ2-7; 11 bases agree with TRBD2. V shed 1 base, J shed 5 bases, and the junction held 10 bases outside the gene matches. CDR1 GTSNPN and CDR2 SVGIG come from the germline V gene (reference sequence). The length of the CDR3 is 16 residues.

The rearrangement uses TRBV5-6 and TRBJ1-1; D remains unclear. CDR3 length equals 12 residues. Germline values: CDR1 SGHDT, CDR2 YYEEEE. The V end lost 1 base, the J end lost 7 bases, and 8 bases lay between the germline ends. Here the CDR3 reads CASSLRWGEAFF. The CDR3 DNA reads as TGTGCCAGCAGCTTGCGTTGGGGTGAAGCTTTCTTT. The variable domain in full, completed from reference TRBV5-6 and TRBJ1-1, reads DAGVTQSPTHLIKTRGQQVTLRCSPKSGHDTVSWYQQALGQGPQFIFQYYEEEERQRGNFPDRFSGHQFPNYSSELNVNALLLGDSALYLCASSLRWGEAFFGQGTRLTVV.

The chain couples TRBV11-2 to TRBJ2-1, with D maybe TRBD2 (6 bases). This CDR3 has 16 residues. Germline-derived CDR1 and CDR2 are SGHAT and FQNNGV. Trimming removed 5 bases at V and 0 bases at J, with 14 bases between. Here the CDR3 reads CASSTLRGYSYNEQFF. The CDR3 DNA reads as TGTGCCAGCAGCACCCTTCGGGGGTACTCCTACAATGAGCAGTTCTTC.

The V gene is TRBV6-5, the J gene TRBJ1-6, with D possibly matching TRBD1 (5 bases). The CDR3 length is 15 residues. Between the trimmed V and J ends, which lost 0 bases and 8 bases, there was a span of 11 bases. Germline-derived CDR1 and CDR2 are MNHEY and SVGAGI. CDR3 nucleotides: TGTGCCAGCAGTTACTCAGGTGACAGCTATTCACCCCTCCACTTT. Translation gives CASSYSGDSYSPLHF.